This T cell receptor (beta chain) derives from a study of T cells expressing NK-cell markers (dated by TCRdb to the early 2020s). General notes on the study: In sorted CD3+CD56+NKG2C+, CD3+CD56+NKG2C- and CD3+CD56-NKG2C+ T-cell subsets from 7 to 9 donors, TCR beta-chain repertoires were profiled. Of the eight sequenced donors, seven were found to be HCMV-seropositive and one was found to be HCMV-seronegative. The libraries were sequenced on Illumina HiSeq 2000/2500, MiSeq or NextSeq, producing 2 x 150 bp reads. The eight sequenced donors were randomly selected healthy volunteers, three men and five women. The paper's findings and limits, for the study overall: Whether the expanded NKG2C-expressing T cell clones were specific for HCMV antigens remained unclear. Those dominant clonotypes were again the most abundant among CD3+CD56-NKG2C+ cells in several donors, at about 28.3-65%. In more than five donors, the dominant CD3+CD56+NKG2C+ clonotypes ranked among the top 10 CD8+ clonotypes, making up about 1.0-7.5% of CD8+ T cells.

Concerning this clonotype itself: What this receptor recognizes is not known.

To determine HCMV serostatus, a commercial ELISA kit was used to detect HCMV-specific IgG in serum. Peripheral blood mononuclear cells were isolated from blood by Ficoll density gradient centrifugation. The CDR3, cysteine through phenylalanine, is 13 amino acids long. There is no recorded DNA. As encoded in the germline V gene (reference sequence), CDR1 is LGHDT while CDR2 is YNNKEL. This sample was sequenced with an Illumina HiSeq 2000. TCR beta cDNA libraries were made by 5'RACE template switching that added a universal primer site and unique molecular identifiers. cDNA synthesis was primed from the TCR beta constant segment and was followed by two successive PCR amplification steps. In the original analysis: Reads were demultiplexed and grouped by UMI with MIGEC, and clonotypes were assembled and quantified with MiTCR. Only TCR cDNA sequences supported by at least two reads were kept to exclude erroneous sequences. The tcR package was used for downstream repertoire analysis, and clonotypes were matched between fractions using CDR3 nucleotide sequence together with V segment. VDJmatch was used to annotate antigen specificity against VDJdb, with one amino acid substitution in CDR3 permitted. After TCRdb reprocessed the reads, each CDR3 protein sequence was kept as one row, without DNA. None of the V and J calls come from the authors' own analysis; TCRdb made them. This sample's table carries under 600,000 distinct CDR3 sequences. The top ten constitute roughly 1.4% of the sample.

In this chain, TRBV3-1 is recombined with TRBJ1-3; TCRdb indicates TRBD1, and absent DNA this call remains unverified. The receptor was isolated from a woman in her fifties or sixties in good health. Donor details come from another sample of the same person, matched by shared clones. The sample comprised blood T cells: a sorted CD56 or NKG2C T cell subset, CD4+ or CD8+ T cells, or bulk PBMC T cells (not recorded which). The CDR3 reads as follows: CASRVGAGNTIYF. The full variable domain, with segments outside the CDR3 supplied by the reference TRBV3-1 and TRBJ1-3 proteins, appears as DTAVSQTPKYLVTQMGNDKSIKCEQNLGHDTMYWYKQDSKKFLKIMFSYNNKELIINETVPNRFSPKSPDKAHLNLHINSLELGDSAVYFCASRVGAGNTIYFGEGSWLTVV.